The clone carrying this T cell receptor beta chain was counted once. This entry belongs to a study of blood T cells in healthy people across ages. The length of the CDR3 is 14 residues. CDR1 and CDR2 (germline): SGHRS, YFSETQ. The ends were cut back, 4 bases at V and 3 bases at J, with 14 bases in the middle. Primers used in a second PCR of about 7 to 12 cycles were a sample-barcoded 5' primer and a J-beta primer mix. TCRdb analysed the 5' RACE reads with MiXCR anew, one entry per CDR3 protein. The table shows about 970,000 distinct CDR3 sequences, with 51% occurring only once. This clonotype originated in a woman aged 55-70 years in good health. The rearrangement joins TRBV5-1 to TRBJ2-7, with a weak D call TRBD2 (6 bases). The sample taken for sequencing was blood. The CDR3 nucleotides read TGCGCCAGCAGCCCGGGGGACCAAGACTACGAGCAGTACTTC. Translation: CASSPGDQDYEQYF.